Following are 10 T cell receptor beta chains from one sample sequenced in a study of prognosis after radiotherapy for stage I lung cancer. The TCR beta CDR3 region was amplified from genomic DNA, with two rounds of multiplex PCR being used for the amplification. Each TRBV and TRBJ gene had its own primer in the first PCR round. In TCRdb, the multiplex PCR reads were re-called with MiXCR into one record per CDR3 protein. The data hold fewer than 50,000 distinct CDR3 sequences, with around 22% observed a single time. This sample comprised PBMCs, obtained before or after stereotactic body radiation therapy (not recorded which). Receptors were obtained from a donor aged 50 or older with non-small cell lung cancer.

This clonotype was found many times. The chain employs TRBV9 and TRBJ2-3; TRBD2 matches at 14 bases. The germline V gene encodes CDR1 SGDLS and CDR2 YYNGEE. CDR3 length: 21 amino acids. V shed 3 bases, J shed 3 bases, and the junction held 18 bases outside the gene matches. Here the CDR3 reads CASSESPGTSGGRFGTDTQYF. The CDR3 DNA reads as TGTGCCAGCAGCGAGAGCCCTGGGACTAGCGGGGGCAGGTTTGGGACAGATACGCAGTATTTT.

Many counts were recorded for this clonotype. The rearrangement links TRBV28 to TRBJ1-2; unclear D gene. The V end was cut by 1 base, the J end by 4 bases, with 4 bases between. Germline V gene data show CDR1 as MDHEN and CDR2 as SYDVKM. This CDR3 is built from 12 residues. The CDR3 region has the DNA TGTGCCAGCAGTTTATCAGCCTATGGCTACACCTTC. Amino acid sequence: CASSLSAYGYTF.

This clonotype showed up just a few times. Just one base apart from a much larger clone, this may be a read error. No conserved phenylalanine or tryptophan is present at the end of the CDR3, so a read error is the likely explanation. The rearrangement links TRBV20-1 to TRBJ2-2; D is undetermined. This CDR3 contains 13 residues. V was shortened by 3 bases and J by 6 bases, with 11 bases between the two germline ends. The germline V gene encodes CDR1 DFQATT and CDR2 SNEGSKA (reference sequence). CDR3 nucleotides: TGCAGTGCTAGTATCCGGTACGCCGGGGAGCTGTTTCTT. Translated, it gives CSASIRYAGELFL.

This clonotype was seen repeatedly, ten times or more. The V and J genes are TRBV30 and TRBJ2-5, with no clear D. The CDR3 has 16 residues. Germline-derived CDR1 and CDR2 are GTSNPN and SVGIG (reference sequence). The V gene lost 1 base and the J gene lost 1 base, with 16 bases spanning the gap. Here the CDR3 DNA reads TGTGCCTGGAGTGAAGGACCCGGAAAACCCCAAGAGACCCAGTACTTC. It encodes CAWSEGPGKPQETQYF.

The genes are TRBV6-1 and TRBJ1-6; 12 bases match TRBD1. CDR1 and CDR2 (germline): MNHNS, SASEGT. This CDR3 region has 16 residues. Trimming removed 7 bases from V and 19 bases from J; junction bases left unmatched: 20. This CDR3 reads CASMGGQGAYHSRLHF. The CDR3 DNA is TGTGCCAGCATGGGGGGACAGGGGGCTTATCATTCACGCCTACACTTT.

This clonotype showed up many times. CDR3 nucleotides: TGTGCCAGCAGTGGCGGGACAACCCCGAGGACAGATACGCAGTATTTT. Protein: CASSGGTTPRTDTQYF. The V call is TRBV2, the J call TRBJ2-3; D is perhaps TRBD1 or TRBD2 (6 bases each). The CDR3 sequence is 16 residues long. Germline V gives CDR1 SNHLY, CDR2 FYNNEI. Trimming took 4 bases from V and 3 from J, leaving 17 bases between them.

This clonotype was seen many times. The chain has TRBV28 and TRBJ1-1; 8 nucleotides line up with TRBD1. CDR3 size: 16 residues. The V gene end was trimmed by 5 bases and the J gene end by 0 bases; junction bases not matched to a gene: 8. Germline V lookup: CDR1 MDHEN, CDR2 SYDVKM. CDR3 nucleotides: TGTGCCAGCAGTCCAGGGACAGGAGTTTTGAACACTGAAGCTTTCTTT. It specifies CASSPGTGVLNTEAFF.

The sample holds many counts of this clonotype. The chain couples TRBV6-1 to TRBJ1-3; tentative D call: TRBD1 (6 bases). The CDR3 totals 15 residues. Between the trimmed V and J ends, which lost 6 bases and 4 bases, there was a span of 16 bases. The germline V gene encodes CDR1 MNHNS and CDR2 SASEGT. In nucleotides, the CDR3 is TGTGCCAGCAGATTAACGACAGGTAGCGGAAACACCATATATTTT. Translating it yields CASRLTTGSGNTIYF.

A word on this clonotype: A far larger clone differs by one base, so this is likely a read error. The rearrangement links TRBV6-2 or TRBV6-3 to TRBJ1-5; maybe TRBD1 (6 bases). The CDR3 spans 12 residues. Trimming took 7 bases from V and 7 from J, leaving 11 bases between them. Per the germline V gene, CDR1 is MNHEY and CDR2 is SVGEGT. The CDR3 loop is CASITGTQPQHF. The CDR3 DNA reads as TGTGCCAGCATCACAGGGACACAGCCCCAGCATTTT.

This clonotype was observed at least ten times. The chain uses TRBV12-3 or TRBV12-4 and TRBJ1-5, with TRBD1 as a possible D gene (5 bases). The CDR3 loop spans 14 amino acids. V gave up 5 bases and J gave up 6 bases, with 14 bases separating them. The CDR3 loop is CASSTGTLSQPQHF. CDR3 nucleotide sequence: TGTGCCAGCAGTACCGGGACCTTAAGTCAGCCCCAGCATTTT.